The 30 T cell receptor beta chains presented below share a single source sample, sequenced in a study of shared clonotypes between healthy human individuals. The repertoire was sequenced with immunoSEQ multiplex PCR; TCRdb's copy has only in-frame clones and lacks some. Here the sample spans around 690,000 clones, 80% to 95% being singletons. The sample consisted of memory CD8+ T cells from PBMCs. Subset described: CD45RO+ cells pooled with CCR7-negative TemRA cells. These TCRs come from a man between 18 and 29 years old in good health. Some clones in this sample may be carry-over from other donors' samples.

The chain is built from TRBV5-1 and TRBJ1-3, with TRBD1 matching 8 bases. Germline V gives CDR1 SGHRS, CDR2 YFSETQ. The CDR3 is made up of 16 amino acids. V trimming: 3 bases; J trimming: 0 bases; junction bases outside the gene matches: 5. CDR3 in amino acids: CASSSGQANSGNTIYF. In DNA, the CDR3 is TGCGCCAGCAGCTCGGGACAGGCTAACTCTGGAAACACCATATATTTT.

In this sample, this clone turned up once. The chain joins TRBV19 to TRBJ2-6, with D unclear. The CDR3 sequence is 13 residues long. Deletions cut 6 bases from V and 3 bases from J, with 6 bases between. CDR1 LNHDA and CDR2 SQIVND come from the germline V gene (reference sequence). The CDR3 DNA reads TGTGCCAGTAGCTGGGGTGGGGCCAACGTCCTGACTTTC. This gives the protein CASSWGGANVLTF.

The chain uses TRBV4-3 and TRBJ2-1, with 8 positions matching TRBD1. The CDR3 is 15 residues long. Trimming took 0 bases from V and 4 from J; bases not matched to a gene: 2. Germline V lookup: CDR1 LGHNA, CDR2 YSLEER. The CDR3 is CASSQDGDRYNEQFF. CDR3 bases: TGCGCCAGCAGCCAAGACGGGGACAGGTACAATGAGCAGTTCTTC.

The chain uses TRBV27 and TRBJ2-7, with TRBD1 matching over 7 bases. The germline V gene encodes CDR1 MNHEY and CDR2 SMNVEV (reference sequence). V shed 5 bases and J 2 bases; nucleotides not matched to a gene: 15. The CDR3 totals 17 residues. CDR3 amino acids: CASSPGGQLNPAYEQYF. CDR3 nucleotides: TGTGCCAGCAGTCCAGGGGGACAGCTAAATCCTGCCTACGAGCAGTACTTC.

The chain combines TRBV10-3 with TRBJ2-7, with 7 bases that match TRBD2. Germline-derived CDR1 and CDR2 are ENHRY and SYGVKD. The V gene end was trimmed by 11 bases and the J gene end by 2 bases; junction bases not matched to a gene: 6. The CDR3 loop spans 12 amino acids. CDR3 coding DNA: TGTGCCGTTGCTAGCGGACCCTACGAGCAGTACTTC. It translates to CAVASGPYEQYF.

CDR3 protein: CASSARRTGFETQYF. The CDR3, as DNA: TGTGCCAGCAGCGCGAGGAGGACAGGGTTCGAGACCCAGTACTTC. The gene calls are TRBV7-7 and TRBJ2-5, with 8 bases fitting TRBD1. Germline trimming cut 5 bases from V and 5 bases from J; bases unmatched to any gene: 10. The CDR3 has 15 residues. The V gene's germline CDR1 is SSHAT and CDR2 FNYEAQ (reference sequence).

This chain links TRBV30 with TRBJ2-1; weak D call: TRBD1 (6 bases). Germline CDR1 is GTSNPN and CDR2 is SVGIG (reference sequence). CDR3 length: 13 amino acids. Trimming took 2 bases from V and 12 from J, leaving 17 bases between them. The chain's CDR3 is CAWSPRDTLPQFF. DNA for the CDR3: TGTGCCTGGAGTCCACGGGACACTTTGCCGCAGTTCTTC.

The CDR3 DNA is TGTGCCAGCAGTTCCGGGCGGAGGGAACGAAACGAGCAGTACTTC. This codes for CASSSGRRERNEQYF. V is TRBV6-5 and J is TRBJ2-7, with D possibly TRBD2 on 6 matching bases. This CDR3 region has 15 residues. Germline loops: CDR1 MNHEY, CDR2 SVGAGI. Trimming stripped 4 bases from V and 5 bases from J, with 18 bases between.

This clone was recorded once. This rearrangement joins TRBV29-1 to TRBJ1-2; D is perhaps TRBD1 (5 bases). Looked up from germline, CDR1 is SQVTM and CDR2 is ANQGSEA. CDR3 length: 13 amino acids. Trimming stripped 7 bases from V and 3 bases from J, with 15 bases between. CDR3 residues: CSAGPDIDYGYTF. In DNA form, the CDR3 reads TGCAGCGCTGGTCCGGACATCGACTATGGCTACACCTTC. The complete variable domain, with remaining parts taken from reference TRBV29-1 and TRBJ1-2, reads SAVISQKPSRDICQRGTSLTIQCQVDSQVTMMFWYRQQPGQSLTLIATANQGSEATYESGFVIDKFPISRPNLTFSTLTVSNMSPEDSSIYLCSAGPDIDYGYTFGSGTRLTVV.

This clone was observed a single time. The chain employs TRBV11-3 and TRBJ2-5; D may match TRBD1 or TRBD2 (5 bases each). V dropped 4 bases and J dropped 5 bases, with 11 bases sitting between them. This CDR3 region has 13 residues. Germline values: CDR1 SGHNT, CDR2 YENEEA. The CDR3 here is CASSSAWGETQYF. DNA of the CDR3: TGTGCCAGCAGCTCCGCTTGGGGGGAGACCCAGTACTTC.

The rearrangement joins TRBV11-2 to TRBJ2-7, with 12 bases aligning to TRBD2. Germline CDR1 is SGHAT and CDR2 is FQNNGV. With 1 base clipped from V and 4 bases from J, the junction kept 5 bases outside the gene matches. The CDR3 runs to 16 residues. CDR3 bases: TGTGCCAGCAGCTTAGGCCGACTAGCGGGAGCTTACGAGCAGTACTTC. It specifies CASSLGRLAGAYEQYF.

The chain joins TRBV19 to TRBJ2-1, with 12 bases fitting TRBD2. In germline, CDR1 is LNHDA, CDR2 SQIVND (reference sequence). The CDR3 covers 16 residues. Losses at the gene ends were 6 bases for V and 8 bases for J; bases not matched to a gene: 11. The CDR3 DNA follows: TGTGCCAGTAGAGTAAGGGGGTCTAGCGGGAGGGATGAGCAGTTCTTC. It codes for CASRVRGSSGRDEQFF.

The DNA of the CDR3 is TGTGCCAGCAGCCCGGGGGGACAGGGGTCTAACTATGGCTACACCTTC. As protein: CASSPGGQGSNYGYTF. The chain employs TRBV7-9 and TRBJ1-2, with 10 positions matching TRBD1. Germline trimming cut 5 bases from V and 0 bases from J; bases unmatched to any gene: 6. Per the germline V gene, CDR1 is SEHNR and CDR2 is FQNEAQ (reference sequence). The CDR3 contains 16 residues.

The J gene is TRBJ2-5, the V gene TRBV19; D gene ambiguous. Germline V gene data show CDR1 as LNHDA and CDR2 as SQIVND (reference sequence). Trimming stripped 3 bases from V and 5 bases from J, with 13 bases between. The CDR3 runs 14 residues. The CDR3 reads CASSIGPKGETQYF. The CDR3 coding sequence is TGTGCCAGTAGTATCGGGCCAAAAGGGGAGACCCAGTACTTC.

The chain uses TRBV28 and TRBJ2-7; D not certain. The CDR3 runs 13 residues. Germline V gene lookup returns CDR1 MDHEN and CDR2 SYDVKM. V gave up 5 bases and J gave up 0 bases, with 8 bases separating them. CDR3 sequence reads: CASSPASSYEQYF. CDR3 DNA sequence: TGTGCCAGCAGTCCCGCTTCCTCCTACGAGCAGTACTTC.

The chain uses TRBV9 and TRBJ2-2; TRBD1 agrees at 8 bases. V was pared by 4 bases and J by 4 bases, with 6 bases of the junction left unmatched. CDR3 length: 15 residues. CDR1 SGDLS and CDR2 YYNGEE come from the germline V gene. Here the CDR3 reads CASSPQGASTGELFF. The DNA for the CDR3 is TGTGCCAGCAGCCCCCAGGGGGCCAGCACCGGGGAGCTGTTTTTT.

This clone occurred a few times. The chain carries TRBV5-1 and TRBJ2-7; D is perhaps TRBD2 (5 bases). Germline V gene lookup returns CDR1 SGHRS and CDR2 YFSETQ. The CDR3 covers 13 residues. V was trimmed by 4 bases and J by 1 base, leaving 9 bases between them. CDR3 loop: CASSREGSYEQYF. CDR3 coding DNA: TGCGCCAGCAGCCGCGAGGGATCCTACGAGCAGTACTTC.

CDR3: CASSSNVYSEGTKNIQYF. The DNA for the CDR3 is TGTGCCAGCAGCTCAAACGTCTATTCCGAGGGGACCAAAAACATTCAGTACTTC. The chain recombines TRBV11-1 with TRBJ2-4; D may correspond to TRBD1 or TRBD2 (5 bases each). From germline, CDR1 is SGHAT and CDR2 FQDESV (reference sequence). Trimming stripped 4 bases from V and 2 bases from J, with 21 bases between. The CDR3 is 18 amino acids.

V gene TRBV9 combines with J gene TRBJ2-1, with no clear D. In germline, CDR1 is SGDLS, CDR2 YYNGEE. V was trimmed by 2 bases and J by 8 bases, leaving 8 bases between them. The CDR3 has 12 amino acids. The CDR3 sequence is CASSVADDEQFF. The CDR3 DNA follows: TGTGCCAGCAGCGTTGCCGATGATGAGCAGTTCTTC.

This rearrangement joins TRBV9 to TRBJ2-7; D possibly corresponds to TRBD2 (6 bases). V was pared by 4 bases and J by 3 bases, with 14 bases between. Germline CDR1 is SGDLS and CDR2 is YYNGEE. This CDR3 region has 14 residues. This chain's CDR3 is CASSKLSGDYEQYF. CDR3 DNA sequence: TGTGCCAGCAGCAAACTCTCGGGGGACTACGAGCAGTACTTC.

The chain employs TRBV5-1 and TRBJ2-7, with 9 bases matching TRBD1. The CDR3 runs to 16 residues. CDR1 is SGHRS, CDR2 YFSETQ, per germline. Trimming at V came to 0 bases and at J to 9 bases, leaving 13 bases not matched to a gene. The CDR3 DNA is TGCGCCAGCAGCTTGGTAGGAGGACAGGGGCCTACCGGGCAGTACTTC. Protein: CASSLVGGQGPTGQYF.

In nucleotides, the CDR3 is TGTGCCAGCAGCTCCGACACGCCCGAGCAGTACTTC. Protein sequence: CASSSDTPEQYF. The genes are TRBV7-8 and TRBJ2-7; D is uncertain. With 4 bases removed from V and 6 bases from J, the gap between germline ends came to 10 bases. The CDR3 has 12 residues. Germline CDR1 reads SGHVS; CDR2 reads FQNEAQ.

V is TRBV6-1 and J is TRBJ2-3; D uncertain. V was cut by 4 bases and J by 3 bases, with 20 bases left in between. Per germline, CDR1 MNHNS and CDR2 SASEGT. The CDR3 sequence is 17 residues long. CDR3 DNA: TGTGCCAGCAGTGCCCTTTGGGCTGCTAGTATTACAGATACGCAGTATTTT. It is translated as CASSALWAASITDTQYF.

The chain recombines TRBV6-5 with TRBJ1-4; 7 bases fit TRBD1. The ends lost 5 bases at V and 5 bases at J; junction bases unmatched: 8. This CDR3 is 15 amino acids long. Per the germline V gene, CDR1 is MNHEY and CDR2 is SVGAGI. For the CDR3, the DNA is TGTGCCAGCAGTCCATCCGGGACAGCGAATGAAAAACTGTTTTTT. Translating it yields CASSPSGTANEKLFF.

As to this clone: Additional DNA sequences in this sample encode the identical CDR3. This chain uses TRBV6-5 with TRBJ2-2, with D unresolved. CDR1 and CDR2 (germline): MNHEY, SVGAGI. The CDR3 consists of 13 residues. Trimming removed 6 bases from V and 0 bases from J, with 5 bases in between. The CDR3 is CASSLTNTGELFF. CDR3 nucleotides: TGTGCCAGCAGCCTTACGAACACCGGGGAGCTGTTTTTT.

The chain uses TRBV6-1 and TRBJ1-2, with unresolved D. The V gene lost 3 bases and the J gene lost 4 bases, with 9 bases spanning the gap. CDR1 and CDR2 from the germline V gene are MNHNS and SASEGT. The CDR3 covers 13 residues. The CDR3 protein is CASSEVAFYGYTF. CDR3 coding DNA: TGTGCCAGCAGTGAGGTAGCTTTCTATGGCTACACCTTC.

This clone was found once. The chain is built from TRBV18 and TRBJ2-7; 9 bases map to TRBD1. This CDR3 spans 14 amino acids. J lost 7 bases, V lost 6 bases, and 10 bases had no gene match. Germline CDR1 and CDR2: KGHSH and LQKENI. The CDR3 sequence is CASSPGQGSREQYF. Here the CDR3 DNA reads TGTGCCAGCTCCCCGGGACAGGGTTCTAGGGAGCAGTACTTC.

The chain combines TRBV5-6 with TRBJ1-2; 8 bases fit TRBD1. The CDR3 totals 16 residues. In germline, CDR1 is SGHDT, CDR2 YYEEEE. V shed 2 bases and J 7 bases; nucleotides not matched to a gene: 13. The CDR3 protein is CASSFAGTGAFIGYTF. The CDR3 nucleotides read TGTGCCAGCAGCTTCGCGGGGACAGGAGCATTTATTGGCTACACCTTC. Drawing the rest from reference TRBV5-6 and TRBJ1-2, the complete variable domain is DAGVTQSPTHLIKTRGQQVTLRCSPKSGHDTVSWYQQALGQGPQFIFQYYEEEERQRGNFPDRFSGHQFPNYSSELNVNALLLGDSALYLCASSFAGTGAFIGYTFGSGTRLTVV.

The genes are TRBV7-9 and TRBJ2-3; TRBD2 matches 11 bases. J lost 2 bases, V lost 2 bases, and 9 bases had no gene match. The CDR3 runs 18 residues. CDR1 is SEHNR and CDR2 is FQNEAQ in the germline V gene (reference sequence). This CDR3 reads CASSLLAGGPRFTDTQYF. DNA of the CDR3: TGTGCCAGCAGCTTACTAGCGGGAGGCCCGAGATTCACAGATACGCAGTATTTT.

The rearrangement joins TRBV9 to TRBJ1-3; tentatively, D is TRBD1 (6 bases). Germline V gene data show CDR1 as SGDLS and CDR2 as YYNGEE. The CDR3 contains 15 residues. The germline V and J ends were trimmed by 3 bases and 0 bases, with 10 bases remaining between them. The CDR3 nucleotides read TGTGCCAGCAGCGCCTACAGGGACTCTGGAAACACCATATATTTT. Translated, it gives CASSAYRDSGNTIYF.